This is a list of T cell receptor beta chains from one sample in a study of PD-1 blockade in classical Hodgkin lymphoma. The data were produced by immunoSEQ multiplex PCR, yet TCRdb's version contains in-frame clones alone and is incomplete. The top ten hold roughly 8% of the sample, which has roughly 64,000 clones, more than 80% seen once. The specimen comprised peripheral blood mononuclear cells (PBMCs), sampled before the fourth cycle of nivolumab. These receptors originate from a human donor with classical Hodgkin lymphoma. Both conserved end residues are part of each CDR3. A D gene is named only where the DNA matches it firmly.

>TRBV7-8|TRBJ1-2|.
TGTGCCAGCAGCTTAGCCCAACCGGCAGGAAAATACTATGGCTACACCTTC
CASSLAQPAGKYYGYTF
>TRBV5-1|TRBJ2-7|TRBD2
TGCGCCAGCAGCTACTACGGGACTAGCGCCGAGCAGTACTTC
CASSYYGTSAEQYF
>TRBV7-9|TRBJ2-5|.
TGTGCCAGCAGCTTTCTTACAGGGTCAGAAGGGGAGACCCAGTACTTC
CASSFLTGSEGETQYF
>TRBV29-1|TRBJ2-1|TRBD2
TGCAGCGTGGAGCTAGCGGGGGGATTATACAATGAGCAGTTCTTC
CSVELAGGLYNEQFF
>TRBV19|TRBJ1-5|TRBD1
TGTGCCAGTAGTTTGGGACAGGGGTCGGATCAGCCCCAGCATTTT
CASSLGQGSDQPQHF
>TRBV7-9|TRBJ2-1|TRBD2
TGTGCCAGCAGCTTTGGGGCGGGGGGCCTAAATGAGCAGTTCTTC
CASSFGAGGLNEQFF
>TRBV7-2|TRBJ2-7|TRBD2
TGTGCCAGCAGCTTTCCTGGGAAACTAGCGGGAGTATACCACGAGCAGTACTTC
CASSFPGKLAGVYHEQYF
>TRBV7-9|TRBJ2-6|.
TGTGCCAGCAGCTTGACAGGAACTAAGGCCAACGTCCTGACTTTC
CASSLTGTKANVLTF
>TRBV7-2|TRBJ2-7|TRBD2
TGTGCCAGCAGCTTAGAGGGACTAGCGGGAGTTTACGAGCAGTACTTC
CASSLEGLAGVYEQYF
>TRBV7-9|TRBJ1-6|.
TGTGCCAGCAGCACCGGGACAACCAATAATTCACCCCTCCACTTT
CASSTGTTNNSPLHF
>TRBV29-1|TRBJ1-1|.
TGCAGCGGTGGACATAGGAACACTGAAGCTTTCTTT
CSGGHRNTEAFF
>TRBV25-1|TRBJ1-1|TRBD1
TGTGCCAGCAGTGGTTGGACAGGTACGACCTTGAACACTGAAGCTTTCTTT
CASSGWTGTTLNTEAFF